Included here is one TCR beta chain sequence, with context. This entry comes from a study of blood T cell repertoires in COVID-19. Study-level information: COVID-19 samples collected from the United States, Italy and Spain covered acute and convalescent phases.

How the authors handled the data: Reference gene primer amplification in the assay estimated nucleated cell counts. Method: immunoSEQ multiplex PCR; TCRdb's copy keeps in-frame clones and lacks some. V, J and clone size derive from that table, while D and trimming were established from the DNA sequence. The table lists tens of thousands of clones, about 80% of them singletons. After removal of 3 bases from V and 4 bases from J, the junction contained 8 bases not matched to a gene. There are 16 residues in the CDR3. The germline V gene has CDR1 SGHTA and CDR2 FQGNSA. The V and J genes are TRBV7-2 and TRBJ2-2, with TRBD1 matching 7 bases. The sequencing sample was made of peripheral blood. The receptor's source is a woman in her 70s with acute or convalescent COVID-19. CDR3 region: CASSFNPQGSTGELFF. DNA of the CDR3: TGTGCCAGCAGCTTTAACCCACAGGGGAGCACCGGGGAGCTGTTTTTT.